These 11 T cell receptor beta chains were all obtained from the same sample, sequenced in a study of cytomegalovirus exposure and HLA in healthy donors. The study ran its PCR with 60 Vbeta and 13 Jbeta primers. Sequencing was performed with immunoSEQ multiplex PCR; in TCRdb, only in-frame clones are kept and a portion is missing. The sample has hundreds of thousands of clones; around 90% are singletons. The sequencing sample was made of PBMCs. These receptors were obtained from a woman under 30 in good health and CMV-seronegative.

The chain is built from TRBV5-1 and TRBJ2-3; 9 bases line up with TRBD2. Germline loops: CDR1 SGHRS, CDR2 YFSETQ. The CDR3 runs to 16 residues. The V segment lost 0 bases and the J segment 4 bases; nucleotides outside the gene matches: 6. The CDR3, as DNA: TGCGCCAGCAGCTTGGAGCGGGGGGCTCCGCCAGATACGCAGTATTTT. Encoded protein: CASSLERGAPPDTQYF.

The chain joins TRBV2 to TRBJ2-2; D possibly corresponds to TRBD1 (5 bases). Deletions cut 3 bases from V and 3 bases from J, with 11 bases between. Germline V lookup: CDR1 SNHLY, CDR2 FYNNEI. This CDR3 region has 15 residues. The CDR3 loop reads CASSEEQVDTGELFF. CDR3 coding DNA: TGTGCCAGCAGTGAGGAACAGGTTGACACCGGGGAGCTGTTTTTT.

The chain uses TRBV10-3 and TRBJ2-7; TRBD2 aligns across 11 bases. The CDR3 has 15 residues. Trimming removed 3 bases from V and 2 bases from J; junction bases left unmatched: 3. Germline CDR1 ENHRY, CDR2 SYGVKD. CDR3 residues: CAISDLSGGAYEQYF. CDR3 nucleotide sequence: TGTGCCATCAGTGACCTTAGCGGGGGGGCCTACGAGCAGTACTTC.

The chain couples TRBV6-1 to TRBJ2-2; perhaps TRBD1 as D (5 bases). V lost 10 bases and J lost 7, with 13 bases in between. Germline assignment: CDR1 MNHNS and CDR2 SASEGT. The CDR3 covers 12 residues. Written as DNA, the CDR3 is TGTGCCATCTCGACAGTCAGCGGGGAGCTGTTTTTT. Its protein product is CAISTVSGELFF.

The chain joins TRBV5-5 to TRBJ2-5, with 7 bases fitting TRBD1. The CDR3 covers 15 residues. Germline values: CDR1 SGHKS, CDR2 YYEKEE (reference sequence). The ends lost 3 bases at V and 4 bases at J; junction bases unmatched: 9. For the CDR3, the DNA is TGTGCCAGCAGCTGGTACCGGGACAGCGGAGAGACCCAGTACTTC. Residues: CASSWYRDSGETQYF.

The genes are TRBV5-1 and TRBJ1-2; 7 bases line up with TRBD1. The CDR3 is 14 residues long. The V and J ends lost 3 bases and 6 bases, in that order; junction bases with no gene match: 8. The germline V gene has CDR1 SGHRS and CDR2 YFSETQ. CDR3 protein: CASSSPGGWNGYTF. The CDR3 DNA sequence: TGCGCCAGCAGCTCACCAGGGGGGTGGAATGGCTACACCTTC.

The rearrangement joins TRBV5-8 to TRBJ1-2; D unresolved. Trimming pared 6 bases from V and 2 bases from J, leaving 11 bases between. CDR1 SGHTS and CDR2 YDEGEE come from the germline V gene. The CDR3 totals 13 residues. In nucleotides, the CDR3 is TGTGCCAGCACCCTCCGGGGAAACTATGGCTACACCTTC. Its protein is CASTLRGNYGYTF.

This chain joins TRBV15 and TRBJ2-1; the match to TRBD1 covers 9 bases. From germline, CDR1 is LNHNV and CDR2 YYDKDF (reference sequence). The CDR3 covers 16 residues. V dropped 1 base and J dropped 4; count of bases not matched to a gene: 5. This CDR3 reads CATSRVGQGKYNEQFF. The CDR3 nucleotides are TGTGCCACCAGCAGAGTGGGACAGGGAAAATACAATGAGCAGTTCTTC.

V gene TRBV4-2 combines with J gene TRBJ2-5; 7 bases map to TRBD2. Trimming cost V 2 bases and J 5 bases; bases outside gene matches: 8. CDR3 length equals 15 residues. Germline-derived CDR1 and CDR2 are LGHNA and YNFKEQ. The CDR3 loop is CASSQLADLGETQYF. The CDR3 region has the DNA TGTGCCAGCAGCCAACTAGCGGACCTCGGGGAGACCCAGTACTTC.

V usage is TRBV6-1 and J usage is TRBJ1-4; no clear D gene. The V gene's germline CDR1 is MNHNS and CDR2 SASEGT. The V gene lost 2 bases and the J gene lost 4 bases, with 14 bases spanning the gap. This CDR3 is built from 16 residues. CDR3 nucleotides: TGTGCCAGCAGTGAATTAGCGGGCAGAGGTAATGAAAAACTGTTTTTT. It specifies CASSELAGRGNEKLFF.

The rearrangement joins TRBV4-1 to TRBJ2-2, with TRBD2 identical over 13 bases. Per the germline V gene, CDR1 is MGHRA and CDR2 is YSYEKL. The V and J ends lost 1 base and 1 base, in that order; junction bases with no gene match: 3. CDR3 length: 18 residues. CDR3 loop: CASSQGGLAGVNTGELFF. Here the CDR3 DNA reads TGCGCCAGCAGCCAAGGTGGACTAGCGGGGGTGAACACCGGGGAGCTGTTTTTT.